This T cell receptor (beta chain) was sequenced for a study of cytomegalovirus exposure and HLA in healthy donors. As concerns this clone: Its matching antigen is unknown.

Measured with immunoSEQ multiplex PCR; TCRdb has only the in-frame clones, and not every one. The data show fewer than 350,000 clones, roughly 90% seen once. While the first cohort had over 650 subjects, the donors belonged to the separate validation cohort of roughly 130 subjects. The CDR3 has 19 residues. V dropped 0 bases and J dropped 6; count of bases not matched to a gene: 16. CDR1 is LNHDA, CDR2 SQIVND, per germline (reference sequence). Findings and caveats of the study: Later, an analysis found that TCR clusters from the first cohort tended to co-occur in the 120 validation repertoires. TCR beta chains numbering more than 150 were designated cytomegalovirus-associated.

The clonotype comes from a woman aged 18-29 years in good health and CMV-seronegative. Sequenced material: PBMCs. The chain is built from TRBV19 and TRBJ2-5, with 10 positions matching TRBD2. The CDR3 reads CASSIEGLAENKPQKTQYF. The CDR3 DNA reads TGTGCCAGTAGTATAGAAGGACTAGCGGAAAATAAGCCGCAAAAGACCCAGTACTTC.